What follows are 11 T cell receptor beta chains derived from one specimen sequenced in a study of T cell responses to AZD1222 COVID-19 vaccine. The repertoire was sequenced with immunoSEQ multiplex PCR; TCRdb's copy has only in-frame clones and lacks some. Of 150,000 to 200,000 clones detected, approximately 87% appear once; the ten largest clones hold 2.5% to 3%. This specimen consisted of peripheral blood, obtained on day 0 of MenACWY control vaccination. The receptors shown here come from an adult in good health.

This rearrangement joins TRBV7-2 to TRBJ2-3, with 10 bases matching TRBD2. CDR3 size: 15 residues. Germline V gene sequence: CDR1 SGHTA, CDR2 FQGNSA. The V and J ends lost 7 bases and 2 bases, in that order; junction bases with no gene match: 6. The CDR3 loop is CASTLGLAATDTQYF. CDR3 DNA: TGTGCCAGCACCCTCGGACTAGCGGCCACAGATACGCAGTATTTT.

This chain uses TRBV14 with TRBJ1-6; TRBD1 is a possible D gene (5 bases). V was cut by 2 bases and J by 0 bases, with 11 bases left in between. Germline lookup yields CDR1 SGHDN and CDR2 FVKESK. The CDR3 loop spans 17 amino acids. As DNA, the CDR3 is TGTGCCAGCAGCCAAATCCGACAGAGCTCCTATAATTCACCCCTCCACTTT. This encodes CASSQIRQSSYNSPLHF.

The chain employs TRBV12-3 or TRBV12-4 and TRBJ1-3, with D possibly TRBD1 on 5 matching bases. With 7 bases removed from V and 5 bases from J, the gap between germline ends came to 12 bases. CDR3 length: 13 amino acids. In DNA, the CDR3 is TGTGCCAGCACCCCCAGGGTCCGAAACACCATATATTTT. Its protein is CASTPRVRNTIYF.

The rearrangement uses TRBV20-1 and TRBJ1-2; D unclear. The germline gives CDR1 DFQATT, CDR2 SNEGSKA (reference sequence). Trimming shortened V by 7 bases and J by 1 base, and 7 bases separated the two germline ends. CDR3 size: 11 residues. CDR3 in DNA: TGCAGTGTATGGCGTAACTATGGCTACACCTTC. This translates into CSVWRNYGYTF.

Points on this clone: Other DNA sequences in this specimen translate into the identical CDR3. The chain employs TRBV7-8 and TRBJ1-2; D is undetermined. Trimming took 0 bases from V and 4 from J, leaving 6 bases between them. The CDR3 totals 13 residues. Germline V gives CDR1 SGHVS, CDR2 FQNEAQ. The CDR3, as DNA: TGTGCCAGCAGCTTAGCCGGCAGCTATGGCTACACCTTC. Translation gives CASSLAGSYGYTF.

The chain couples TRBV7-9 to TRBJ2-1; perhaps D is TRBD1 or TRBD2 (5 bases each). The V end was cut by 4 bases, the J end by 8 bases, with 18 bases between. Germline loops: CDR1 SEHNR, CDR2 FQNEAQ (reference sequence). The CDR3 is 15 residues long. The CDR3 DNA is TGTGCCAGCAGCTATAGCGAGGCAGGGTTGGATGAGCAGTTCTTC. Amino acid sequence: CASSYSEAGLDEQFF.

The rearrangement joins TRBV11-2 to TRBJ2-3; 10 bases match TRBD2. The CDR3 is 16 amino acids. With V trimmed by 5 bases and J by 5 bases, 10 bases remained unmatched. Per germline, CDR1 SGHAT and CDR2 FQNNGV. The CDR3 here is CASSLRAGGRGDTQYF. The CDR3 nucleotides read TGTGCCAGCAGCCTTCGAGCGGGGGGGAGGGGAGATACGCAGTATTTT. Complete variable domain (other parts from reference TRBV11-2 and TRBJ2-3): EAGVAQSPRYKIIEKRQSVAFWCNPISGHATLYWYQQILGQGPKLLIQFQNNGVVDDSQLPKDRFSAERLKGVDSTLKIQPAKLEDSAVYLCASSLRAGGRGDTQYFGPGTRLTVL.

The V and J genes are TRBV6-1 and TRBJ1-6; D gene ambiguous. Trimming removed 7 bases from V and 2 bases from J, with 12 bases in between. The CDR3 totals 15 residues. Germline V CDR1 and CDR2: MNHNS, SASEGT. DNA of the CDR3: TGTGCCAGCAATACCGTTGGGACCTATAATTCACCCCTCCACTTT. Its protein product is CASNTVGTYNSPLHF.

The rearrangement joins TRBV7-9 to TRBJ2-2; TRBD2 might be the D (5 bases). Trimming pared 1 base from V and 4 bases from J, leaving 10 bases between. Germline CDR1 reads SEHNR; CDR2 reads FQNEAQ (reference sequence). The CDR3 extends over 15 amino acids. In DNA, the CDR3 is TGTGCCAGCAGCTTAGGAACGGGATTCACCGGGGAGCTGTTTTTT. Amino acids: CASSLGTGFTGELFF.

A single count supports this clone. CDR3 sequence reads: CASSPNRRETQYF. CDR3 DNA sequence: TGTGCCAGCTCACCAAACAGGAGGGAGACCCAGTACTTC. The chain couples TRBV18 to TRBJ2-5, with D perhaps given as TRBD1 or TRBD2 (5 bases each). The CDR3 has 13 amino acids. Germline V CDR1 and CDR2: KGHSH, LQKENI. Trimming removed 2 bases from V and 5 bases from J, with 9 bases in between.

The CDR3 loop reads CASSPPRPAVENTIYF. For the CDR3, the DNA is TGTGCCAGCAGCCCCCCCCGGCCAGCGGTAGAAAACACCATATATTTT. The chain employs TRBV5-6 and TRBJ1-3; D not resolved. V lost 4 bases to trimming and J lost 6 bases, with 20 bases between them. The CDR3 consists of 16 residues. Germline CDR1 and CDR2: SGHDT and YYEEEE.